The 6 T cell receptor beta chains presented below share a single source sample, sequenced in a study of regulatory T cells in long-lasting Graves disease. Time point denoted: newly diagnosed GD, antithyroid drugs for less than 3 months. There was RNA extracted from PBMCs, and the TCR library was made from it. Arm-PCR with iRepertoire HTBI primers amplified the CDR3 regions for these TCR beta libraries. TCRdb re-analysed the multiplex PCR reads in MiXCR, keeping a single row per CDR3 protein. This table has hundreds of thousands of distinct CDR3 sequences, 16% appearing once. The same sample was also used in a study of T cells in Graves' hyperthyroidism and ophthalmopathy.

Sequencing was performed on peripheral blood mononuclear cells (PBMCs), taken at new diagnosis, from a patient treated with antithyroid drugs. The receptor set was obtained from a woman younger than 45 with Graves disease.

Ten or more counts support this clonotype. V and J are TRBV12-3 or TRBV12-4 and TRBJ1-5; D is unresolved. V was shortened by 4 bases and J by 4 bases, with 14 bases between the two germline ends. This CDR3 spans 15 amino acids. The CDR3 region is CASSSRGAENQPQHF. The CDR3 DNA reads as TGTGCCAGCAGTTCGCGGGGAGCCGAAAATCAGCCCCAGCATTTT.

There are many counts of this clonotype. The chain joins TRBV2 to TRBJ1-6, with 9 bases lining up with TRBD1. V was clipped by 6 bases and J by 10 bases; unmatched bases: 4. The germline V gene encodes CDR1 SNHLY and CDR2 FYNNEI. CDR3 length equals 13 residues. CDR3 in DNA: TGTGCCAGCAGCACGACAGGGGGGTCACCCCTCCACTTT. Translation gives CASSTTGGSPLHF.

This clonotype came up many times. The genes are TRBV27 and TRBJ2-1; D may be TRBD2 (5 bases). Trimming stripped 5 bases from V and 6 bases from J, with 14 bases between. Germline V gene lookup returns CDR1 MNHEY and CDR2 SMNVEV (reference sequence). The CDR3 length is 14 residues. The CDR3 spells CASSLPTRGNEQFF. In nucleotides, the CDR3 is TGTGCCAGCAGTCTCCCTACTAGAGGCAATGAGCAGTTCTTC.

This clonotype occurred a few times. V is TRBV27 and J is TRBJ2-3, with D perhaps given as TRBD1 or TRBD2 (6 bases each). Trimming pared 7 bases from V and 5 bases from J, leaving 22 bases between. Germline V gene data show CDR1 as MNHEY and CDR2 as SMNVEV (reference sequence). The CDR3 is 16 residues long. CDR3 DNA: TGTGCCAGCAATTTCCGGGACCCCGGGGGCGGAGATACGCAGTATTTT. Amino acid sequence: CASNFRDPGGGDTQYF.

In regard to this clonotype: The germline gene is not matched at one end of the junction; a read error may be the cause. V is TRBV7-9 and J is TRBJ2-5; no firm D call. The CDR3 extends over 11 amino acids. The germline gives CDR1 SEHNR, CDR2 FQNEAQ (reference sequence). The CDR3 here is CSSSLTETQYF. The CDR3 DNA is TGTTCCAGCAGCTTAACAGAGACCCAGTACTTC.

This clonotype was picked up many times. The rearrangement uses TRBV28 and TRBJ2-3, with a tentative D call TRBD2 (5 bases). The CDR3 totals 17 residues. The V and J ends lost 4 bases and 4 bases respectively, with 21 bases between them. Germline values: CDR1 MDHEN, CDR2 SYDVKM. CDR3 nucleotides: TGTGCCAGCAGTTCCCCCTTAAGCGGCCCTTCCCCAGATACGCAGTATTTT. As protein: CASSSPLSGPSPDTQYF.